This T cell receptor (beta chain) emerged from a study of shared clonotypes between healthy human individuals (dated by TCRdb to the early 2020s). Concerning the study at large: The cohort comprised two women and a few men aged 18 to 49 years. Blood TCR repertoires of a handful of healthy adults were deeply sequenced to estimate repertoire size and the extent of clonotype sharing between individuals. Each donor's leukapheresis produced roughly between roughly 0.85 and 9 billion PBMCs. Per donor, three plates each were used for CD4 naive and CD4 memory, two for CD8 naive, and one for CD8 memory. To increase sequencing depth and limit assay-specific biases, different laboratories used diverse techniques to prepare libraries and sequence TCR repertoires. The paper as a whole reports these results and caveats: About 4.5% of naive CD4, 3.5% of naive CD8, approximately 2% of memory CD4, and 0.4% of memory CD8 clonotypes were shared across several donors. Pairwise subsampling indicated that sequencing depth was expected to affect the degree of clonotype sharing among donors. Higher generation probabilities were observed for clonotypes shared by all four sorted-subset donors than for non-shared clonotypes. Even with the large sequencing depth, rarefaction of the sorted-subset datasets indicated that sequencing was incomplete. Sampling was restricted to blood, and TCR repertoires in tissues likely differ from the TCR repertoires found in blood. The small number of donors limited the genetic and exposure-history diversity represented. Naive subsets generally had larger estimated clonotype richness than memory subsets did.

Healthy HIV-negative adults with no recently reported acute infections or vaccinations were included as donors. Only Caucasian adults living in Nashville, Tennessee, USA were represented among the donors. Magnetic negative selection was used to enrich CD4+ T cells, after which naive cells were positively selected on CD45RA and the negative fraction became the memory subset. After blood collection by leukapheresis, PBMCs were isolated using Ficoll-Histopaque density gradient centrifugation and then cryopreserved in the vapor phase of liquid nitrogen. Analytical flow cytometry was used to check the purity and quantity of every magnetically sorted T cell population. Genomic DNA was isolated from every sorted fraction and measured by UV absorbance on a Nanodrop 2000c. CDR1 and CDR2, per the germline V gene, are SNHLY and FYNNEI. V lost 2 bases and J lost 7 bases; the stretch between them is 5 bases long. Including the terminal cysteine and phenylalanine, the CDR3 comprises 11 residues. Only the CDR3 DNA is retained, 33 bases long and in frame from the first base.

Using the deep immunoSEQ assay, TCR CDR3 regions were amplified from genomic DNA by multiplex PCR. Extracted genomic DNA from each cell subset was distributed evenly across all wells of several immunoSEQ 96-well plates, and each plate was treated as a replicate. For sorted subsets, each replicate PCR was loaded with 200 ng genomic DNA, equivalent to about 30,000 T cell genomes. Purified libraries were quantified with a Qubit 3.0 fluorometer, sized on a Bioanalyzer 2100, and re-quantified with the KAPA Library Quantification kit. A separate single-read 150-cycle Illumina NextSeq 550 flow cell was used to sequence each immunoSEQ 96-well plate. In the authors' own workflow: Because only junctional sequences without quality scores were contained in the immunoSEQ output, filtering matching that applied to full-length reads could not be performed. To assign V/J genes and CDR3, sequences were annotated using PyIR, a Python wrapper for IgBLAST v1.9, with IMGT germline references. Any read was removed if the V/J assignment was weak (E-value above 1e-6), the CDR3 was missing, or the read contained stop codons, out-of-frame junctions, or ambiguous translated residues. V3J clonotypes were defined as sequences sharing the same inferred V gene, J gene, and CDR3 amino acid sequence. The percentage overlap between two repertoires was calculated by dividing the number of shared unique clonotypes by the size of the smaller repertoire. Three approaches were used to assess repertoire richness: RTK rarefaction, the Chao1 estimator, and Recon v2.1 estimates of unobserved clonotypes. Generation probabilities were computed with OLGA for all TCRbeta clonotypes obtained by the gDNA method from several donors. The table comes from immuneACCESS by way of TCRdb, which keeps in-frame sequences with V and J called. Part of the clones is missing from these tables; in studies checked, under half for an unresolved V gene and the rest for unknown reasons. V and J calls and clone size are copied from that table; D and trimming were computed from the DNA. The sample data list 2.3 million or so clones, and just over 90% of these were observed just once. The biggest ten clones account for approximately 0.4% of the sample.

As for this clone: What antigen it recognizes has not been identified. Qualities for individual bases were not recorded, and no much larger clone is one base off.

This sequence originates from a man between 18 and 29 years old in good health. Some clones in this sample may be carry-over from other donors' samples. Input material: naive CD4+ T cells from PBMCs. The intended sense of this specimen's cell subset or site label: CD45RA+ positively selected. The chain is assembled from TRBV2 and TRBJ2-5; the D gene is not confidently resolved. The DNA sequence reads TGTGCCAGCAGTGAAAGTATGACCCAGTACTTC. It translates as CASSESMTQYF.